This T cell receptor beta chain was obtained from a study of blood T cell repertoires in COVID-19 (TCRdb year 2020). Regarding the complete study: Samples covering the acute and convalescent phases of COVID-19 were provided by collaborators in the United States, Italy and Spain. A de-identified subject ID, COVID-19 status, age in years and sex were almost always included in the sample metadata. Where HLA class I and class II types were available, the types were taken from metadata supplied by the sample provider, not from assay-based typing. The dataset comprised deeply sampled blood TCRbeta repertoires from subjects exposed to, actively infected with, or recovered from COVID-19. The samples were drawn from the first 160 participants of the ongoing ImmuneRACE study and from 1,254 subjects provided by 6 global collaborators. The prospective study material was composed of cDNA or gDNA derived from T cells, B-cell-depleted T cells, or PBMCs. The repertoires were made available in a free public database intended to serve as a resource for research on the immune response to SARS-CoV-2.

A remark on this clone: Which antigen it targets is not known. Qualities for individual bases were not recorded, and no much larger clone is one base off.

The immunoSEQ Assay, a bias-controlled multiplex PCR, was used to amplify TCRbeta CDR3 regions from genomic DNA. As for the authors' bioinformatics: Nucleated cell counts per sample were estimated from amplification of reference gene primers within the assay. To quantify the absolute abundance of each unique TCRbeta CDR3 rearrangement, sequence reads were collapsed and filtered. For each sample, productive Simpson clonality was calculated by taking the square root of Simpson's diversity index across productive rearrangements. In its TCRdb copy, this immuneACCESS table keeps in-frame sequences only and misses some clones. Where compared with another copy, unresolved V genes explain less than half of these, and the others have no known cause. For V, J and clone size, that table is used; D and trimming come from the DNA. The sample table shows under 200,000 clones, and about three quarters are seen once. Roughly 2.8% of the sample lies in the top ten.

The collaborating institutions used their own protocols to collect whole blood in K2EDTA tubes. For TCRbeta analysis, collaborator samples were shipped as frozen whole blood, as isolated PBMCs, or as DNA extracted from either sample type. At the junction V is shortened by 3 bases and J by 6 bases; bases outside the gene matches: 4. The CDR1 and CDR2 encoded by the germline V gene (reference sequence) are MNHEY and SMNVEV. Including cysteine and phenylalanine, the CDR3 has 14 amino acids. Only the CDR3 DNA stays, 42 bases, in frame from base 1. What the study reported, not specific to this receptor: Clinical and demographic metadata were provided uncurated, with the amount varying by source and participant.

This receptor was identified in a man between 65 and 85 years old with acute or convalescent COVID-19. The sequence joins TRBV27 to TRBJ2-1; TRBD1 agrees with 8 junctional bases. Sequenced sample: peripheral blood. The CDR3 region: CASSLGRGPNEQFF. The DNA reads as follows: TGTGCCAGCAGTTTGGGCAGGGGGCCCAATGAGCAGTTCTTC.